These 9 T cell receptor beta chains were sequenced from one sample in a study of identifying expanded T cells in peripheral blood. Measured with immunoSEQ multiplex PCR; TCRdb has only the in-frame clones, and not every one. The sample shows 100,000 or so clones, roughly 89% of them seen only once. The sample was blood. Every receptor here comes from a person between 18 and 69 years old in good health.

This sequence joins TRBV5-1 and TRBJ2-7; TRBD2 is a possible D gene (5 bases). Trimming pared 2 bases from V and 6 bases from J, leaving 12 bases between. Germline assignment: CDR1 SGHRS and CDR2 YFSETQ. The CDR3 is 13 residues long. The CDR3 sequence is CASSFGELGEQYF. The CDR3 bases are TGCGCCAGCAGCTTTGGGGAGCTGGGCGAGCAGTACTTC.

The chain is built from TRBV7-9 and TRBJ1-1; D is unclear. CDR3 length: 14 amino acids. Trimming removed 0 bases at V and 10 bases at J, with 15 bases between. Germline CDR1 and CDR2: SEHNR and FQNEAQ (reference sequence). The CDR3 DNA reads TGTGCCAGCAGCTTAGCCTTTTCCCCTCCGGGAGCTTTCTTT. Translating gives CASSLAFSPPGAFF.

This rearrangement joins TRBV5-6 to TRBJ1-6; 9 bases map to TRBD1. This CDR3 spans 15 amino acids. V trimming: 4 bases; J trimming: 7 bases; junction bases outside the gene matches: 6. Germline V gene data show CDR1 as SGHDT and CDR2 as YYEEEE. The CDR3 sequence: CASSLTGTGNSPLHF. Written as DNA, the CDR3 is TGTGCCAGCAGCCTTACCGGGACAGGGAATTCACCCCTCCACTTT. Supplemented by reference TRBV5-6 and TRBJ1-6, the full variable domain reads DAGVTQSPTHLIKTRGQQVTLRCSPKSGHDTVSWYQQALGQGPQFIFQYYEEEERQRGNFPDRFSGHQFPNYSSELNVNALLLGDSALYLCASSLTGTGNSPLHFGNGTRLTVT.

The DNA of the CDR3 is TGTGCCTGGAGTAGAAGGGGAGCGGGTTCACCCCTCCACTTT. This encodes CAWSRRGAGSPLHF. J is TRBJ1-6 and V is TRBV30, with D maybe TRBD1 (5 bases). V was shortened by 2 bases and J by 9 bases, with 14 bases between the two germline ends. This CDR3 region has 14 residues. Germline V gene data show CDR1 as GTSNPN and CDR2 as SVGIG (reference sequence).

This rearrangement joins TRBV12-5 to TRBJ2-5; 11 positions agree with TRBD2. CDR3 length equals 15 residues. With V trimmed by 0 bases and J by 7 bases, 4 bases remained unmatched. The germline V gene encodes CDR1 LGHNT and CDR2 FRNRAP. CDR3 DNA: TGTGCTAGTGGTTTGGTACTAGCGGGGGATGGGACCCAGTACTTC. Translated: CASGLVLAGDGTQYF.

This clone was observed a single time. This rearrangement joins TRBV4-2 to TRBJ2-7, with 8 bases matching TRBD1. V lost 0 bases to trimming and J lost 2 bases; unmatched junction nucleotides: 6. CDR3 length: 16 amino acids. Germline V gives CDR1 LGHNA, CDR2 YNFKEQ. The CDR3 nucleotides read TGTGCCAGCAGCCAAGATGGGACAGGTGTACCCTACGAGCAGTACTTC. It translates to CASSQDGTGVPYEQYF.

The CDR3 protein is CATSRGPGQGDEKLFF. CDR3 in DNA: TGTGCCACCAGCAGAGGACCGGGACAGGGAGATGAAAAACTGTTTTTT. The J gene is TRBJ1-4, the V gene TRBV15, with TRBD1 matching over 9 bases. J was trimmed by 6 bases and V by 1 base; bases with no gene match: 6. Per germline, CDR1 LNHNV and CDR2 YYDKDF (reference sequence). The CDR3 consists of 16 residues.

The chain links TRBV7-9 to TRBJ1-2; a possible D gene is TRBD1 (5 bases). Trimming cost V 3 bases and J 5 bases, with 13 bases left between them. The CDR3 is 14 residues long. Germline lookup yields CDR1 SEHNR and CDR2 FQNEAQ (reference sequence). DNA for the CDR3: TGTGCCAGCAGCTTTGCGGACACGGGGTATGGCTACACCTTC. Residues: CASSFADTGYGYTF.

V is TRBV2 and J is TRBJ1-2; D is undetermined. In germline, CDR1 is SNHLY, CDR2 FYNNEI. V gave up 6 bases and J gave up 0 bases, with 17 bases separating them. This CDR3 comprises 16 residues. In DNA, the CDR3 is TGTGCCAGCAGGGAGGTTTCGGGATTGGCTAACTATGGCTACACCTTC. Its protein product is CASREVSGLANYGYTF.